The present entry profiles one T cell receptor beta chain with its context. This table comes from immunoSEQ multiplex PCR, and its TCRdb copy is limited to in-frame clones, with some not included. The profile covers approximately 65,000 clones, with roughly nine tenths appearing a single time and 4% to 4.5% taken by the ten largest. Per germline, CDR1 SGDLS and CDR2 YYNGEE. Between the trimmed V and J ends, which lost 4 bases and 7 bases, there was a span of 18 bases. The length of the CDR3 is 15 residues. Blood samples were obtained at baseline, cycle 4 day 1, and cycle 7 day 1. The sample comes from a study of OX40 agonist ivuxolimab in advanced cancers. As for the study in general: Ivuxolimab, which is an agonistic anti-OX40 (CD134) antibody, was administered to the patients. Age averaged around 54 years (range roughly 23 to 79), and roughly 80% were male.

Specimen: CD4+ or CD8+ T cells sorted from blood, collected in a trial of the OX40 agonist ivuxolimab. The gene calls are TRBV9 and TRBJ2-1; D remains ambiguous. The origin of this receptor is an adult with an advanced solid tumor such as melanoma, head and neck, liver or kidney cancer. The CDR3 reads CASSPGGAPLNEQFF. The CDR3 region has the DNA TGTGCCAGCAGCCCCGGTGGAGCCCCTCTGAATGAGCAGTTCTTC.